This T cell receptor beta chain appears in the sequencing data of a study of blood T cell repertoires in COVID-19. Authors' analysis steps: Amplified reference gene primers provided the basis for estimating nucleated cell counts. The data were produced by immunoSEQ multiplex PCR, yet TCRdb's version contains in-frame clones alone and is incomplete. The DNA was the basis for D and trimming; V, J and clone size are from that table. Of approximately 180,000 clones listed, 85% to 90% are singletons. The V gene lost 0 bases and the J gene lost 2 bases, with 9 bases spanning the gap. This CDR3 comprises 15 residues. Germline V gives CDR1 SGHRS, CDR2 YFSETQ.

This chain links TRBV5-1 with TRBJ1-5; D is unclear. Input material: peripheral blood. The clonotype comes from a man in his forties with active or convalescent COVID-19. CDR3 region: CASSLGGYGNQPQHF. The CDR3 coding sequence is TGCGCCAGCAGCTTGGGCGGTTATGGCAATCAGCCCCAGCATTTT.